This T cell receptor beta chain is drawn from a study of T cell responses to AZD1222 COVID-19 vaccine. Overall study results and limits: The study identified only six AZD1222 recipients as seropositive at baseline. The reported proportion of spike-specific TCRs targeting unmutated variant regions was nearly half. No day 14 peak samples; only post-peak repertoires were characterized.

Data came from immunoSEQ multiplex PCR; TCRdb stores just in-frame clones and leaves some out. Of roughly 130,000 clones listed, about 92% are singletons. As concerns this clone: Its antigen is not identified.

The junction had 12 bases not matched to a gene; V was cut back by 2 bases and J by 6 bases. Germline V gene lookup returns CDR1 KGHSH and CDR2 LQKENI. The CDR3 length is 16 residues. This sequence was found in an adult in good health. This chain joins TRBV18 and TRBJ1-2, with 7 bases lining up with TRBD1. Sequencing used peripheral blood, obtained on day 0 of AZD1222 vaccination. CDR3 sequence reads: CASSPTPPQGGHGYTF. CDR3 sequence (DNA): TGTGCCAGCTCACCAACCCCCCCGCAGGGGGGCCATGGCTACACCTTC. Based on the CDR3 plus reference TRBV18 and TRBJ1-2, the full variable domain is NAGVMQNPRHLVRRRGQEARLRCSPMKGHSHVYWYRQLPEEGLKFMVYLQKENIIDESGMPKERFSAEFPKEGPSILRIQQVVRGDSAAYFCASSPTPPQGGHGYTFGSGTRLTVV.